This TCR beta chain was obtained from a study of immune evolution from preneoplasia to lung adenocarcinoma. Study-wide results and caveats: Clonality was highest in normal lung, lower in later-stage lesions apparently.

Germline V gene sequence: CDR1 SGHDT, CDR2 YYEEEE. This CDR3 has 16 residues. V lost 1 base and J lost 6; bases outside the gene matches: 9. The table came from immunoSEQ multiplex PCR; TCRdb's copy has only in-frame clones and leaves some out. The repertoire holds fewer than 7,500 clones, with under 80% as singletons. This clone has a single count. Antigen unknown. Patients had resection in Japan or China between the mid-2010s and the late 2010s. Two lung cancer pathologists independently confirmed each histologic diagnosis. Sequencing used FFPE adjacent normal lung tissue. The TCR was taken from a person aged 70 to 85 with lung adenocarcinoma. This chain connects TRBV5-6 to TRBJ1-4; 7 bases align to TRBD1. The CDR3: CASSLFTGTDHEKLFF. The CDR3 DNA sequence: TGTGCCAGCAGCTTGTTCACCGGGACAGACCATGAAAAACTGTTTTTT. Full variable domain (rest looked up from reference TRBV5-6 and TRBJ1-4): DAGVTQSPTHLIKTRGQQVTLRCSPKSGHDTVSWYQQALGQGPQFIFQYYEEEERQRGNFPDRFSGHQFPNYSSELNVNALLLGDSALYLCASSLFTGTDHEKLFFGSGTQLSVL.